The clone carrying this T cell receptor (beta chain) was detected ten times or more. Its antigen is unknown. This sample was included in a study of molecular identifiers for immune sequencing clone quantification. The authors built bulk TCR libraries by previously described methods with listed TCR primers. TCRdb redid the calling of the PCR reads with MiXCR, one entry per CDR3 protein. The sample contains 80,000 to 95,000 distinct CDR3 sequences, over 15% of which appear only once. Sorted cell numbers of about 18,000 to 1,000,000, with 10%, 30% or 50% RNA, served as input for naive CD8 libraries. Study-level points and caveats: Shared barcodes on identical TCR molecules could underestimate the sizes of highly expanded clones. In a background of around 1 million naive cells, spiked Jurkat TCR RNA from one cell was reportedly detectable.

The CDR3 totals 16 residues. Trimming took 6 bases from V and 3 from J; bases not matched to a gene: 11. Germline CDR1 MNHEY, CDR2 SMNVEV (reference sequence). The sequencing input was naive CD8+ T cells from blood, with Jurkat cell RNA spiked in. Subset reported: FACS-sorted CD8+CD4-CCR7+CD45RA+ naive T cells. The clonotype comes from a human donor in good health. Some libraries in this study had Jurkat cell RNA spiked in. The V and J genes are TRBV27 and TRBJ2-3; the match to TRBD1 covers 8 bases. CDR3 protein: CASSRTGLSFTDTQYF. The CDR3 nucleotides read TGTGCCAGCAGCCGGACAGGGTTGAGCTTTACAGATACGCAGTATTTT.